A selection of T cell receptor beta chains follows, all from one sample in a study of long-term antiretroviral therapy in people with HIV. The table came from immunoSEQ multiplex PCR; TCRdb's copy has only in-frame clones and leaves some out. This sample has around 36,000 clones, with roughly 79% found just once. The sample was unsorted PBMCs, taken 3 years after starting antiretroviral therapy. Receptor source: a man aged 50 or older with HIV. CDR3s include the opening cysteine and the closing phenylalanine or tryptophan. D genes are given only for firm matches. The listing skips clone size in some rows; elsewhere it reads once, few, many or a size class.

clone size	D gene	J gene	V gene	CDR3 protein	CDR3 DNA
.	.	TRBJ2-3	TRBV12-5	CASGPDSTDTQYF	TGTGCTAGTGGTCCCGACAGCACAGATACGCAGTATTTT
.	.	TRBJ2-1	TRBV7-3	CASSHNGEQFF	TGTGCCAGCAGCCACAACGGTGAGCAGTTCTTC
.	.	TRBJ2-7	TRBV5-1	CASSSDDLEVQYF	TGCGCCAGCAGCTCGGATGACCTGGAGGTGCAGTACTTC
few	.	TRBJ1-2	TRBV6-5	CASSLDGPYGYTF	TGTGCCAGCAGTTTGGACGGGCCCTATGGCTACACCTTC
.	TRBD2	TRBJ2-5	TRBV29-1	CSVIIGGVQETQYF	TGCAGCGTGATCATTGGGGGGGTACAAGAGACCCAGTACTTC
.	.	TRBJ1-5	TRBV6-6	CASSYDGGPPQHF	TGTGCCAGCAGTTACGACGGAGGACCGCCCCAGCATTTT
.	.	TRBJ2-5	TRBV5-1	CASSFNQETQYF	TGCGCCAGCAGCTTTAACCAAGAGACCCAGTACTTC
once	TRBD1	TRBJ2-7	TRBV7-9	CASSLPGTGIYEQYF	TGTGCCAGCAGTCTCCCCGGGACAGGGATCTACGAGCAGTACTTC
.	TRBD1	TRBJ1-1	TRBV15	CATSRDPETGWFNTEAFF	TGTGCCACCAGCAGGGACCCGGAGACAGGGTGGTTTAACACTGAAGCTTTCTTT
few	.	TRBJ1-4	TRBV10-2	CASRDRRKDEKLFF	TGCGCCAGTAGGGACCGCCGGAAAGATGAAAAACTGTTTTTT
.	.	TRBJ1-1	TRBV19	CASSIGTNTEAFF	TGTGCCAGTAGTATTGGCACGAACACTGAAGCTTTCTTT
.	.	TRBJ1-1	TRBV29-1	CSVEGRVGAEAFF	TGCAGCGTTGAAGGCAGGGTTGGAGCTGAAGCTTTCTTT
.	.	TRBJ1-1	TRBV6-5	CASSQRSGTEAFF	TGTGCCAGCAGCCAACGGTCGGGCACTGAAGCTTTCTTT
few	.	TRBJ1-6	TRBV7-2	CASSPIGASGSPLHF	TGTGCCAGCAGCCCTATCGGGGCCTCGGGTTCACCCCTCCACTTT
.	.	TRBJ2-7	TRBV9	CASSPEGQSYEQYF	TGTGCCAGCAGCCCGGAGGGACAGTCCTACGAGCAGTACTTC
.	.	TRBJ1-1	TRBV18	CASSPPTGSPNRANTEAFF	TGTGCCAGCTCACCACCCACAGGGTCCCCCAATAGGGCGAACACTGAAGCTTTCTTT
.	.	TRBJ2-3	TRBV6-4	CASSDSGTYSTDTQYF	TGTGCCAGCAGTGACTCAGGGACTTACAGCACAGATACGCAGTATTTT
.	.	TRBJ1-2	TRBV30	CAWSLGGYGYTF	TGTGCCTGGAGCCTAGGGGGCTATGGCTACACCTTC
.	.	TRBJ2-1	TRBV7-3	CASSLRQSDNEQFF	TGTGCCAGCAGCCTAAGACAATCGGACAATGAGCAGTTCTTC
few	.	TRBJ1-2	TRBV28	CASSSPGRGVIGYTF	TGTGCCAGCAGTTCCCCAGGCAGGGGTGTTATTGGCTACACCTTC
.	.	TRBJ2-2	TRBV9	CASSVVTNTGELFF	TGTGCCAGCAGCGTAGTGACAAACACCGGGGAGCTGTTTTTT
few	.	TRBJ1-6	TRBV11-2	CASSFTGAGSPLHF	TGTGCCAGCAGCTTTACGGGGGCCGGTTCACCCCTCCACTTT
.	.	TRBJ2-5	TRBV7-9	CASSSKDSHETQYF	TGTGCCAGCAGCTCGAAAGACAGCCACGAGACCCAGTACTTC
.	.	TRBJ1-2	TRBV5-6	CASSTLQGGYTF	TGTGCCAGCAGCACACTACAGGGCGGCTACACCTTC
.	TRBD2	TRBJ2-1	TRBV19	CASSDVGLALQNEQFF	TGTGCCAGTAGTGATGTGGGACTAGCCTTACAGAATGAGCAGTTCTTC
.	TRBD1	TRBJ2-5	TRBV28	CASSSTGDTPQETQYF	TGTGCCAGCAGTTCGACAGGGGATACACCTCAAGAGACCCAGTACTTC
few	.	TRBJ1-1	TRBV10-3	CAIRDSLNTEAFF	TGTGCCATCAGGGACAGTCTGAACACTGAAGCTTTCTTT
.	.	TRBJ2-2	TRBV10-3	CAPEVGGPDTGELFF	TGTGCCCCTGAGGTGGGGGGTCCGGACACCGGGGAGCTGTTTTTT
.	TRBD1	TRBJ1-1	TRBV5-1	CASSLARTGMGTEAFF	TGCGCCAGCAGCTTGGCCAGGACAGGGATGGGGACTGAAGCTTTCTTT
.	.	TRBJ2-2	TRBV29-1	CSVEGRGTGELFF	TGCAGCGTTGAAGGCCGAGGCACCGGGGAGCTGTTTTTT
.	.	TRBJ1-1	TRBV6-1	CASSVTEATEAFF	TGTGCCAGCAGTGTCACAGAAGCCACTGAAGCTTTCTTT
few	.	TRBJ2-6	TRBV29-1	CSVVVRQGQTGANVLTF	TGCAGCGTTGTTGTTCGCCAGGGGCAGACTGGGGCCAACGTCCTGACTTTC
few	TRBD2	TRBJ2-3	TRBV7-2	CASSSGDQPGLAGILPQYF	TGTGCCAGCAGCTCGGGGGACCAACCGGGACTAGCGGGAATTCTGCCGCAGTATTTT
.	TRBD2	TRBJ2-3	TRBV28	CASSLWTSGGGSDTQYF	TGTGCCAGCAGCCTTTGGACTAGCGGGGGTGGGTCAGATACGCAGTATTTT
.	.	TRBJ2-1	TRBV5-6	CASSRRVSEQFF	TGTGCCAGCAGCCGGAGGGTATCGGAGCAGTTCTTC
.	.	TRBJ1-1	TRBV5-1	CASSPRGDTEAFF	TGCGCCAGCAGCCCTAGAGGAGACACTGAAGCTTTCTTT
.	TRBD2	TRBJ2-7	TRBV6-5	CATRRLASGSYEQYF	TGTGCCACCAGAAGACTAGCTAGCGGATCCTACGAGCAGTACTTC
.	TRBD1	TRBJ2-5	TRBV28	CASSLAPDRDPQETQYF	TGTGCCAGCAGTTTAGCCCCCGACAGGGACCCCCAAGAGACCCAGTACTTC
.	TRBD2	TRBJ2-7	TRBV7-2	CASSPRGGPYEQYF	TGTGCCAGCAGCCCCCGGGGGGGTCCCTACGAGCAGTACTTC
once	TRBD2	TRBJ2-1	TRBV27	CASSPHGGAGNEQFF	TGTGCCAGCAGCCCCCACGGGGGGGCCGGTAATGAGCAGTTCTTC
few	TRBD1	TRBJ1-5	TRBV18	CASSGTGGLKPQHF	TGTGCCAGCTCGGGGACAGGGGGCTTAAAGCCCCAGCATTTT
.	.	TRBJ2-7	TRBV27	CASSLRISSYEQYF	TGTGCCAGCAGTTTAAGGATCAGCTCCTACGAGCAGTACTTC
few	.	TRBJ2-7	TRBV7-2	CASSSAAGIYEQYF	TGTGCCAGCAGCTCGGCGGCGGGTATCTACGAGCAGTACTTC
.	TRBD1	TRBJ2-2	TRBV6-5	CASNGQGADTGELFF	TGTGCCAGCAACGGACAGGGGGCGGACACCGGGGAGCTGTTTTTT
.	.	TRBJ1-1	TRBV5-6	CASSPLRDTEAFF	TGTGCCAGCAGCCCCCTGAGGGACACTGAAGCTTTCTTT
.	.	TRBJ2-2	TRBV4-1	CASSQSGLNTGELFF	TGCGCCAGCAGCCAAAGCGGGCTGAACACCGGGGAGCTGTTTTTT
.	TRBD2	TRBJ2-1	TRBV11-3	CASSPRDYANEQFF	TGTGCCAGCAGCCCAAGGGACTACGCGAATGAGCAGTTCTTC
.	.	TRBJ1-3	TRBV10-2	CASTWDSGNTIYF	TGCGCCAGCACTTGGGACTCTGGAAACACCATATATTTT
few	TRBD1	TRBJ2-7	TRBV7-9	CASSLLTGGEQYF	TGTGCCAGCAGCTTATTGACAGGGGGGGAGCAGTACTTC
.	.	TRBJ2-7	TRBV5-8	CASSLTGSYEQYF	TGTGCCAGCAGCTTAACAGGGTCCTACGAGCAGTACTTC
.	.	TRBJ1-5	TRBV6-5	CASRTRGVGNQPQHF	TGTGCCAGCAGAACCCGTGGCGTGGGCAATCAGCCCCAGCATTTT
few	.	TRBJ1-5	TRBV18	CASSPYQEPQHF	TGTGCCAGCTCACCATATCAGGAGCCCCAGCATTTT
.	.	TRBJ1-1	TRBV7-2	CASTDTLGHTEAFF	TGTGCCAGCACCGACACCCTCGGGCACACTGAAGCTTTCTTT
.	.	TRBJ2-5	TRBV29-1	CSVEMDDKETQYF	TGCAGCGTTGAGATGGACGATAAAGAGACCCAGTACTTC
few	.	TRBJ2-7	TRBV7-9	CASSLVAGPHYEQYF	TGTGCCAGCAGCTTAGTGGCGGGACCGCACTACGAGCAGTACTTC
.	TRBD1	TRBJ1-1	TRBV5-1	CASSLTETGTEAFF	TGCGCCAGCAGCTTGACGGAGACAGGGACTGAAGCTTTCTTT
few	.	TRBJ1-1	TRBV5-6	CASSRRQSETQAFF	TGTGCCAGCAGCCGGAGACAGAGCGAAACGCAAGCTTTCTTT
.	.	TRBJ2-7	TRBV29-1	CSVEEGSHYEQYF	TGCAGCGTTGAAGAAGGTAGCCACTACGAGCAGTACTTC
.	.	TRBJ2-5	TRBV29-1	CSVKGIQETQYF	TGCAGCGTAAAAGGGATCCAAGAGACCCAGTACTTC